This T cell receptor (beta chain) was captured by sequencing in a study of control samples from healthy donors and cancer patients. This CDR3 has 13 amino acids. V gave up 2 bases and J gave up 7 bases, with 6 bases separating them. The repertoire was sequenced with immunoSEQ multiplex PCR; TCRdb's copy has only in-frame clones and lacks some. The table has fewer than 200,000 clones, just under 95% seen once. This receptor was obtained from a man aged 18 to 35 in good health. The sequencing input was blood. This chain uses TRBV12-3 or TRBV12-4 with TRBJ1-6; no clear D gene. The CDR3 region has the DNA TGTGCCAGCAGTTTACGGGAGAATTCACCCCTCCACTTT. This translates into CASSLRENSPLHF.